This T cell receptor beta chain was found in a study of T cell responses to AZD1222 COVID-19 vaccine. Study findings and constraints: Among AZD1222 vaccinees, only 5 to 7 were seropositive at baseline. As reported, nearly half of all spike-specific TCRs target variant regions that are unmutated. CD4 TCRs covered the whole spike, strongest at regions 160-218 and 743-854. Donors were mostly white British, more females; clonal diversity possibly underestimated.

This clone was recorded once. Antigen specificity is unknown. The germline CDR1 and CDR2 sequences are LNHDA and SQIVND (reference sequence). The trim removed 3 bases at V and 2 bases at J, leaving 11 bases unmatched. There are 17 residues in the CDR3. Only in-frame clones appear in the TCRdb table, and some are missing; sequencing was by immunoSEQ multiplex PCR. Of about 120,000 clones listed, roughly 80% are singletons. The sequences come from peripheral blood, collected on day 0 of AZD1222 vaccination. V usage is TRBV19 and J usage is TRBJ1-2, with 8 bases matching TRBD1. The receptor comes from an adult in good health. The CDR3 DNA reads TGTGCCAGTAGTATTGACAGGGGAAGGCCCGCGAACTATGGCTACACCTTC. It specifies CASSIDRGRPANYGYTF.